Included here is one T cell receptor beta chain sequence, with context. These data belong to a study of blood T cells in healthy people across ages. Alongside a J-beta primer mix, a sample-barcoded 5' primer served in a second PCR lasting roughly 7 to 12 cycles. TCRdb analysed the 5' RACE reads with MiXCR anew, one entry per CDR3 protein. Altogether roughly 1.9 million distinct CDR3 sequences are present, 39% being singletons, with the ten largest covering roughly 24%. Germline values: CDR1 LGHNA, CDR2 YNFKEQ. This CDR3 comprises 16 residues. Losses at the gene ends were 3 bases for V and 5 bases for J; bases not matched to a gene: 12.

The sequenced material came from blood. The rearrangement uses TRBV4-2 and TRBJ2-5, with 7 positions matching TRBD2. This clonotype was obtained from a human donor in good health. The CDR3 DNA reads as TGTGCCAGCAGCCAGGGGGGGACCCAAAGAAGGGAGACCCAGTACTTC. As protein: CASSQGGTQRRETQYF.